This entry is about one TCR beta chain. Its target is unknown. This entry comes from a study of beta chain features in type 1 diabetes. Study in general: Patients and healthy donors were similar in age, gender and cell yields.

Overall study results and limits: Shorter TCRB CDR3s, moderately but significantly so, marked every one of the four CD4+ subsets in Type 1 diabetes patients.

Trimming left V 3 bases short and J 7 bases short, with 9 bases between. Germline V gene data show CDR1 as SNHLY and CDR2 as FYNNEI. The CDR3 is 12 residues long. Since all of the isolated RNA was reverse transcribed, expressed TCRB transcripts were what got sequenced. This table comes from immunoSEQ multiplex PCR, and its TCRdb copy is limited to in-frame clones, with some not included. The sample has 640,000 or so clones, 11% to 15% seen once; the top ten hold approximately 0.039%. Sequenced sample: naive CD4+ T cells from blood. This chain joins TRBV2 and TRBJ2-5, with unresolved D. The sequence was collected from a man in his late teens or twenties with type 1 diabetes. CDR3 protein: CASSEAFGTQYF. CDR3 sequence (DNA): TGTGCCAGCAGTGAGGCATTTGGGACCCAGTACTTC.